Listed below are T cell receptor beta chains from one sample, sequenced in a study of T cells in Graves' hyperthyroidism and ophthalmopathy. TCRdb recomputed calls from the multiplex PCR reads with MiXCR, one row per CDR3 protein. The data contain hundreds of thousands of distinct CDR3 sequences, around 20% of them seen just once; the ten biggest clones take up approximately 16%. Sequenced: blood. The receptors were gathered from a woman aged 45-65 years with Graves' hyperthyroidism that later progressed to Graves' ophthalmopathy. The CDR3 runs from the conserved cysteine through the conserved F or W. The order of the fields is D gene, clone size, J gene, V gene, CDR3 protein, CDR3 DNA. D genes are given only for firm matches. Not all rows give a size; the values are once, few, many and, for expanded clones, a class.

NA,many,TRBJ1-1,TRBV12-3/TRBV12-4,CASSSLSYTEAFF,TGTGCCAGCAGCTCCCTCTCGTACACTGAAGCTTTCTTT
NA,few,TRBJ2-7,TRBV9,CASSPNMDSSYEQYF,TGTGCCAGCAGCCCGAATATGGACAGCTCCTACGAGCAGTACTTC
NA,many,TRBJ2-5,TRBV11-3,CASSSDTAVGTQYF,TGTGCCAGCAGCTCAGACACGGCCGTGGGGACCCAGTACTTC
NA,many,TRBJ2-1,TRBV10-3,CAISESSQRSNEQFF,TGTGCCATCAGTGAGTCGAGCCAGCGGTCCAATGAGCAGTTCTTC
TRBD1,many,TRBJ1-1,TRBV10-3,CAISEPGQGEAFF,TGTGCCATCAGTGAGCCAGGACAGGGTGAAGCTTTCTTT
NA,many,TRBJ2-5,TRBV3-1,CASSPRGHRRETQYF,TGTGCCAGCAGCCCTCGGGGACACAGGAGGGAGACCCAGTACTTC
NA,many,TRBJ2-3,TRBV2,CASANGVSTDTQYF,TGTGCCAGCGCGAACGGGGTTAGCACAGATACGCAGTATTTT
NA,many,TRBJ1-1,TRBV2,CASSDPPGKAFF,TGTGCCAGCAGTGATCCCCCGGGGAAAGCTTTCTTT
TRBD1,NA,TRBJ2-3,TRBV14,CASSQELAGGTQYF,TGTGCCAGCAGCCAAGAGTTGGCAGGGGGTACGCAGTATTTT
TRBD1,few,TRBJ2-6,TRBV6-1,CASIDRVSLSGANVLTF,TGTGCCAGCATCGACAGGGTTTCCCTCTCTGGGGCCAACGTCCTGACTTTC
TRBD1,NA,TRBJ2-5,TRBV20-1,CSAAGTGGGETQYF,TGCAGTGCTGCTGGGACAGGGGGAGGAGAGACCCAGTACTTC
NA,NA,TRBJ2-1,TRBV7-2,CASRPRDSWSGHEQFF,TGTGCCAGCAGACCACGGGACAGTTGGAGCGGGCATGAGCAGTTCTTC
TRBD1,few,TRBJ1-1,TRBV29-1,CSGQGNTEAFF,TGCAGTGGACAGGGGAACACTGAAGCTTTCTTT
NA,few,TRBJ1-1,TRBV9,CASSVAGGKGWTEAFF,TGTGCCAGCAGCGTAGCAGGTGGAAAGGGGTGGACTGAAGCTTTCTTT
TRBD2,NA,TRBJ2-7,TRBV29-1,CSVGLTYEQYF,TGCAGCGTGGGACTAACCTACGAGCAGTACTTC
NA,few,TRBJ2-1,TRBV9,CASSVTGVYNEQFF,TGTGCCAGCAGCGTTACGGGGGTATACAATGAGCAGTTCTTC
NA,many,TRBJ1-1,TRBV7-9,CASSSAGRSNTEAFF,TGTGCCAGCAGCTCAGCAGGCAGGAGTAACACTGAAGCTTTCTTT
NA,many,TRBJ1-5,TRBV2,CASSPLGIPNQPQHF,TGTGCCAGCAGTCCCCTCGGGATCCCTAATCAGCCCCAGCATTTT
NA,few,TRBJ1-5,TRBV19,CASSFAGRGQPQHF,TGTGCCAGTAGTTTCGCGGGGCGAGGTCAGCCCCAGCATTTT
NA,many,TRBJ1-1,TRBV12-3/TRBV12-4,CASSFEGVGTEAFF,TGTGCCAGCAGTTTTGAAGGGGTAGGGACTGAAGCTTTCTTT
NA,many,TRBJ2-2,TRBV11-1,CASSLEVYGAGELFF,TGTGCCAGCAGCTTAGAGGTCTACGGGGCCGGGGAGCTGTTTTTT
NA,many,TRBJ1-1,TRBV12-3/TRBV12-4,CASSFQGNTEAFF,TGTGCCAGCAGTTTCCAGGGAAACACTGAAGCTTTCTTT
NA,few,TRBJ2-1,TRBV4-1,CASSQYYNEQFF,TGCGCCAGCAGCCAATATTACAATGAGCAGTTCTTC
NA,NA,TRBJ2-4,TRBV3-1,CASSQFDIQYF,TGTGCCAGCAGCCAATTCGACATTCAGTACTTC
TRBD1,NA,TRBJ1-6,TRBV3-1,CASSQDATGDSPLHF,TGTGCCAGCAGCCAAGATGCGACAGGGGATTCACCCCTCCACTTT
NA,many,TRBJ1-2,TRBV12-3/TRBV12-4,CASSLDRVLGYGYTF,TGTGCCAGCAGTTTAGATCGGGTATTAGGCTATGGCTACACCTTC
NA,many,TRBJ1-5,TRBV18,CASSPQTANSPQHF,TGTGCCAGCTCACCACAGACGGCTAATAGTCCCCAGCATTTT
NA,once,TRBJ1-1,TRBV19,CASSQTPGPGTEASF,TGTGCCAGTAGTCAGACTCCGGGACCCGGTACTGAAGCTTCCTTT
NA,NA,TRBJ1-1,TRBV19,CASSIIWEDTEAFF,TGTGCCAGTAGTATAATCTGGGAGGACACTGAAGCTTTCTTT
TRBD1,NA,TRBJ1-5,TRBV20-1,CSARTFGQGNNQPQHF,TGCAGTGCTAGAACCTTTGGACAGGGGAACAATCAGCCCCAGCATTTT
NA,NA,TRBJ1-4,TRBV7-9,CASSLQDTANEQLFF,TGTGCCAGCAGCTTACAGGACACAGCTAATGAACAACTGTTTTTT
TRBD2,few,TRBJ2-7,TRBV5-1,CASSLVSGGAGAYEQYF,TGCGCCAGCAGCTTGGTTAGCGGGGGGGCTGGAGCCTACGAGCAGTACTTC
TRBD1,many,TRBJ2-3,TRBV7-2,CASSTTTGHGDTQYF,TGTGCCAGCAGCACGACGACAGGGCACGGAGATACGCAGTATTTT
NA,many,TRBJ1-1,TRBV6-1,CATLPRGHTEAFF,TGTGCCACCCTCCCTCGGGGTCACACTGAAGCTTTCTTT
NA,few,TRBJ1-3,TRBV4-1,CASTPFFDRTASGNTIYF,TGCGCCAGCACACCTTTTTTTGATAGGACAGCCTCTGGAAACACCATATATTTT
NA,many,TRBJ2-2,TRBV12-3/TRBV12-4,CASSPGTARNTGELFF,TGTGCCAGCAGTCCAGGGACGGCACGGAACACCGGGGAGCTGTTTTTT
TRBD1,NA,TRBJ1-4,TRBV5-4,CASSLMGQGYEKLFF,TGTGCCAGCAGCTTGATGGGACAGGGGTATGAAAAACTGTTTTTT
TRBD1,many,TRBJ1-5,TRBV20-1,CSASSGQGILTNQPQHF,TGCAGTGCTAGCTCGGGACAGGGTATTTTGACGAATCAGCCCCAGCATTTT
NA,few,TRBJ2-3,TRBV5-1,CASSTRLATSTDTQYF,TGCGCCAGCAGCACCAGACTCGCGACTAGCACAGATACGCAGTATTTT
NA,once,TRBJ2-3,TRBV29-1,CSVAPAQAMEYF,TGCAGCGTAGCCCCCGCACAAGCCATGGAGTATTTT